One T cell receptor (beta chain) is described in this entry. Its specificity is unknown. Trimming took off 2 bases at V and 1 base at J, with 15 bases between the two ends. The CDR3 is made up of 17 amino acids. Germline V CDR1 and CDR2: SGDLS, YYNGEE. 5'RACE primed from the constant segment yielded TCR alpha and TCR beta cDNA libraries bearing sample barcodes and UMIs. In TCRdb, the 5' RACE reads were re-called with MiXCR into one record per CDR3 protein. The data contain 500,000 to 550,000 distinct CDR3 sequences, around 20% of them singletons. This sample was included in a study of T-cell memory formation after mild COVID-19. Whole-study context: There were largely donor-specific TCR clusters.

Notes on the study in general: Whereas later expanders leaned CD4+, clones contracting day 15 to 85 showed a balanced CD4/CD8 makeup. CM and EM subsets held most contracting CD4+ clones; EMRA held CD8+ ones.

The sequencing sample was made of PBMCs or a T cell subset sorted from them (not recorded which). This clonotype originated in an adult woman who had mild COVID-19 (a few samples of this study predate the infection). Cell type and time point are not known. This chain uses TRBV9 with TRBJ2-2, with D perhaps matching TRBD2 (6 bases). CDR3 sequence reads: CASSVPLGGGNTGELFF. CDR3 DNA: TGTGCCAGCAGCGTTCCCTTGGGGGGAGGGAACACCGGGGAGCTGTTTTTT.